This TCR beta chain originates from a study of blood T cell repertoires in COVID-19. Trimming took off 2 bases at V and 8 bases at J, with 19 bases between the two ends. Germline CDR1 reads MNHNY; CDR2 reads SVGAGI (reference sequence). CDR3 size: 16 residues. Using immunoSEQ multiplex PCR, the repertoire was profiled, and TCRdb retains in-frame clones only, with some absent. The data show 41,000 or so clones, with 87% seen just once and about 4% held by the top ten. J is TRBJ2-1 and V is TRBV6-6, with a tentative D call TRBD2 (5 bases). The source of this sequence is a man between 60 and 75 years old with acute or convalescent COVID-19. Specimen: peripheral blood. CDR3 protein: CASSYGLAQTHDEQFF. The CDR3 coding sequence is TGTGCCAGCAGTTACGGGCTAGCTCAAACCCACGATGAGCAGTTCTTC.